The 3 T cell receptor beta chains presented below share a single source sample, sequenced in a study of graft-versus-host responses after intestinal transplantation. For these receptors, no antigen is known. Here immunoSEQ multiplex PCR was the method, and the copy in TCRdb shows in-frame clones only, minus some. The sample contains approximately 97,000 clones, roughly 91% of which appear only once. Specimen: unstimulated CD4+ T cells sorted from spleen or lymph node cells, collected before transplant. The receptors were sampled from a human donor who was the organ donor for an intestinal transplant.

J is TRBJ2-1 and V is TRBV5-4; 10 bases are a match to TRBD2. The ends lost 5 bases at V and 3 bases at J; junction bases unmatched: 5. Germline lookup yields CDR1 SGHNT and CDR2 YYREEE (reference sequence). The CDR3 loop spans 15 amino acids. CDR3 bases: TGTGCCAGCAGGCTGAGCGGGGGGGGCTACAATGAGCAGTTCTTC. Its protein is CASRLSGGGYNEQFF.

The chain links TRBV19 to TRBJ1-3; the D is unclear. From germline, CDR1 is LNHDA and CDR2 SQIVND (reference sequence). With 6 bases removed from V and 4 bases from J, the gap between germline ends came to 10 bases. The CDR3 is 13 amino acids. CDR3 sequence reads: CASSPVFGNTIYF. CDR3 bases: TGTGCCAGTAGCCCCGTCTTCGGAAACACCATATATTTT.

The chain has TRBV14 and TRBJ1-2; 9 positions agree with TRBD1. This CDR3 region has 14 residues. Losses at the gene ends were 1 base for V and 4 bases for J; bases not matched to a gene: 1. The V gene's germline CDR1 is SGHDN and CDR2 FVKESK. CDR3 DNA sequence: TGTGCCAGCAGCCAAGTGGACAGGGGCTATGGCTACACCTTC. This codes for CASSQVDRGYGYTF.